This is a list of T cell receptor beta chains from one sample in a study of blood T cell repertoires in COVID-19. Using immunoSEQ multiplex PCR, the repertoire was profiled, and TCRdb retains in-frame clones only, with some absent. The top ten hold over 8.5% of the sample, which has around 300,000 clones, 83% seen once. The sample consisted of peripheral blood. These receptors originate from a woman between 45 and 65 years old who had recovered from COVID-19. Both conserved end residues are part of each CDR3. D genes are given only for firm matches. Rows may omit the clone size; those that give it use once, few, many or a size class.

j_call: TRBJ2-7; v_call: TRBV2; d_call: TRBD1; clone_size: -; cdr3_aa: CASPLTGNF; cdr3_nt: TGTGCCAGTCCCTTGACAGGGAACTTC
j_call: TRBJ2-5; v_call: TRBV28; d_call: TRBD2; clone_size: -; cdr3_aa: CASIQGGVSGQETQYF; cdr3_nt: TGTGCCAGCATTCAGGGAGGGGTTAGCGGCCAAGAGACCCAGTACTTC
j_call: TRBJ2-6; v_call: TRBV5-1; d_call: -; clone_size: -; cdr3_aa: CASSLAGSGANVLTF; cdr3_nt: TGCGCCAGCAGCTTGGCAGGCTCTGGGGCCAACGTCCTGACTTTC
j_call: TRBJ2-7; v_call: TRBV5-6; d_call: -; clone_size: -; cdr3_aa: CASSLLGDEQYF; cdr3_nt: TGTGCCAGCAGCCTCTTAGGGGACGAGCAGTACTTC
j_call: TRBJ2-7; v_call: TRBV28; d_call: TRBD1; clone_size: -; cdr3_aa: CASRWTGSYEQYF; cdr3_nt: TGTGCCAGCAGGTGGACAGGGTCCTACGAGCAGTACTTC
j_call: TRBJ1-6; v_call: TRBV27; d_call: TRBD1; clone_size: -; cdr3_aa: CAILTGQYYNSPLHF; cdr3_nt: TGTGCCATCCTTACGGGACAGTACTATAATTCACCCCTCCACTTT
j_call: TRBJ2-7; v_call: TRBV4-2; d_call: TRBD2; clone_size: once; cdr3_aa: CASSQDALLAEPYEQYF; cdr3_nt: TGTGCCAGCAGCCAAGATGCCCTCCTAGCGGAGCCCTACGAGCAGTACTTC
j_call: TRBJ2-5; v_call: TRBV4-3; d_call: TRBD2; clone_size: -; cdr3_aa: CASSQEGTMMLETQYF; cdr3_nt: TGCGCCAGCAGCCAAGAGGGGACTATGATGTTAGAGACCCAGTACTTC
j_call: TRBJ1-3; v_call: TRBV7-9; d_call: -; clone_size: many; cdr3_aa: CASSFSREYGNTIYF; cdr3_nt: TGTGCCAGCAGCTTTTCCAGGGAATATGGAAACACCATATATTTT
j_call: TRBJ2-1; v_call: TRBV9; d_call: TRBD2; clone_size: -; cdr3_aa: CASSATTVFRGGEQFF; cdr3_nt: TGTGCCAGCAGCGCAACTACGGTTTTTCGGGGGGGTGAGCAGTTCTTC
j_call: TRBJ2-7; v_call: TRBV4-3; d_call: -; clone_size: once; cdr3_aa: CASSQQGRGEQYF; cdr3_nt: TGCGCAAGCAGCCAACAGGGAAGGGGCGAGCAGTACTTC
j_call: TRBJ2-2; v_call: TRBV24-1; d_call: TRBD2; clone_size: -; cdr3_aa: CATSMTSGPSNTGELFF; cdr3_nt: TGTGCCACCAGTATGACTAGCGGGCCTTCGAACACCGGGGAGCTGTTTTTT
j_call: TRBJ1-2; v_call: TRBV9; d_call: -; clone_size: -; cdr3_aa: CASSAIEGSYGYTF; cdr3_nt: TGTGCCAGCAGCGCAATAGAGGGTTCCTATGGCTACACCTTC
j_call: TRBJ1-6; v_call: TRBV28; d_call: -; clone_size: -; cdr3_aa: CASSFEGRRSPLHF; cdr3_nt: TGTGCCAGCAGTTTCGAAGGGAGGAGGTCACCCCTCCACTTT
j_call: TRBJ2-7; v_call: TRBV6-6; d_call: TRBD1; clone_size: -; cdr3_aa: CASFAGGTPYEQYF; cdr3_nt: TGTGCCAGCTTTGCAGGGGGAACTCCCTACGAGCAGTACTTC
j_call: TRBJ2-3; v_call: TRBV4-3; d_call: TRBD2; clone_size: -; cdr3_aa: CASSTSGGALDTQYF; cdr3_nt: TGCGCCAGCAGCACCAGCGGGGGGGCTTTGGATACGCAGTATTTT
j_call: TRBJ1-2; v_call: TRBV6-5; d_call: -; clone_size: few; cdr3_aa: CASNDRGHGYTF; cdr3_nt: TGTGCCAGCAACGACAGAGGCCACGGCTACACCTTC
j_call: TRBJ1-1; v_call: TRBV27; d_call: TRBD1; clone_size: once; cdr3_aa: CASSLAGTGAPNTEAFF; cdr3_nt: TGTGCCAGCAGTTTAGCCGGGACAGGGGCCCCGAACACTGAAGCTTTCTTT
j_call: TRBJ1-2; v_call: TRBV29-1; d_call: -; clone_size: -; cdr3_aa: CSVHGGTQTNYGYTF; cdr3_nt: TGCAGCGTTCACGGGGGGACTCAAACTAACTATGGCTACACCTTC
j_call: TRBJ2-7; v_call: TRBV7-3; d_call: TRBD1; clone_size: once; cdr3_aa: CASSAGTGGTYEQYF; cdr3_nt: TGTGCCAGCAGCGCTGGGACAGGGGGGACGTACGAGCAGTACTTC
j_call: TRBJ1-5; v_call: TRBV2; d_call: TRBD1; clone_size: -; cdr3_aa: CASSDQGGNQPQHF; cdr3_nt: TGTGCCAGCAGTGACCAGGGGGGAAATCAGCCCCAGCATTTT
j_call: TRBJ2-5; v_call: TRBV3-1/TRBV3-2; d_call: -; clone_size: -; cdr3_aa: CASSQAGSPETQYF; cdr3_nt: TGTGCCAGCAGCCAAGCGGGGTCCCCAGAGACCCAGTACTTC
j_call: TRBJ2-1; v_call: TRBV7-3; d_call: TRBD1; clone_size: -; cdr3_aa: CASSLTYPGQDYNEQFF; cdr3_nt: TGTGCCAGCAGCTTAACGTACCCGGGACAGGACTACAATGAGCAGTTCTTC
j_call: TRBJ2-5; v_call: TRBV3-1/TRBV3-2; d_call: TRBD2; clone_size: once; cdr3_aa: CASSQGLAGDQWETQYF; cdr3_nt: TGTGCCAGCAGCCAAGGGTTAGCGGGGGACCAATGGGAGACCCAGTACTTC
j_call: TRBJ1-5; v_call: TRBV7-8; d_call: -; clone_size: few; cdr3_aa: CASSPFLWSEDQPQHF; cdr3_nt: TGTGCCAGCAGCCCATTCCTATGGTCTGAGGATCAGCCCCAGCATTTT
j_call: TRBJ1-1; v_call: TRBV29-1; d_call: TRBD1; clone_size: -; cdr3_aa: CSAGQVNTEAFF; cdr3_nt: TGCAGCGCAGGACAGGTGAACACTGAAGCTTTCTTT
j_call: TRBJ2-7; v_call: TRBV27; d_call: -; clone_size: -; cdr3_aa: CASSGVWTAAEQYF; cdr3_nt: TGTGCCAGCAGTGGGGTTTGGACAGCGGCGGAGCAGTACTTC
j_call: TRBJ1-1; v_call: TRBV11-2; d_call: -; clone_size: once; cdr3_aa: CASSFTQGRDTEAFF; cdr3_nt: TGTGCCAGCAGCTTCACTCAGGGGCGGGACACTGAAGCTTTCTTT
j_call: TRBJ1-3; v_call: TRBV7-8; d_call: -; clone_size: -; cdr3_aa: CASSPWGGPTGNTIYF; cdr3_nt: TGTGCCAGCAGCCCATGGGGGGGACCGACTGGAAACACCATATATTTT
j_call: TRBJ1-2; v_call: TRBV29-1; d_call: -; clone_size: -; cdr3_aa: CSVVGAGDYGYTF; cdr3_nt: TGCAGCGTTGTGGGTGCAGGTGACTATGGCTACACCTTC
j_call: TRBJ2-1; v_call: TRBV2; d_call: TRBD1; clone_size: -; cdr3_aa: CASRASAGQGTHNEQFF; cdr3_nt: TGTGCCAGCAGAGCCTCCGCGGGACAGGGGACCCACAATGAGCAGTTCTTC
j_call: TRBJ2-1; v_call: TRBV27; d_call: TRBD2; clone_size: -; cdr3_aa: CASSLSGGEYNEQFF; cdr3_nt: TGTGCCAGCAGTTTGAGCGGGGGGGAATACAATGAGCAGTTCTTC
j_call: TRBJ2-3; v_call: TRBV7-9; d_call: -; clone_size: -; cdr3_aa: CASSAEGWGSGSTDTQYF; cdr3_nt: TGTGCCAGCAGCGCAGAGGGGTGGGGGAGCGGGAGCACAGATACGCAGTATTTT
j_call: TRBJ2-3; v_call: TRBV10-3; d_call: TRBD2; clone_size: -; cdr3_aa: CAISEVTSGFTDTQYF; cdr3_nt: TGTGCCATCAGTGAGGTTACTAGCGGGTTCACAGATACGCAGTATTTT
j_call: TRBJ1-1; v_call: TRBV4-3; d_call: -; clone_size: -; cdr3_aa: CASSPEAAARTEAFF; cdr3_nt: TGCGCCAGCAGCCCGGAGGCAGCAGCCCGGACTGAAGCTTTCTTT
j_call: TRBJ2-7; v_call: TRBV7-2; d_call: TRBD1; clone_size: -; cdr3_aa: CASSLGGQAYEQYF; cdr3_nt: TGTGCCAGCAGCTTAGGGGGACAGGCCTACGAGCAGTACTTC
j_call: TRBJ2-2; v_call: TRBV7-2; d_call: -; clone_size: -; cdr3_aa: CASSFGGLTGELFF; cdr3_nt: TGTGCCAGCAGCTTCGGCGGTCTGACCGGGGAGCTGTTTTTT
j_call: TRBJ2-1; v_call: TRBV4-3; d_call: TRBD2; clone_size: -; cdr3_aa: CASSHWEGRYNEQFF; cdr3_nt: TGCGCCAGCAGCCACTGGGAGGGACGCTACAATGAGCAGTTCTTC
j_call: TRBJ2-3; v_call: TRBV5-4; d_call: TRBD1; clone_size: -; cdr3_aa: CASSLGVAGGADTQYF; cdr3_nt: TGTGCCAGCAGCTTAGGGGTGGCAGGGGGCGCAGATACGCAGTATTTT
j_call: TRBJ2-5; v_call: TRBV6-2/TRBV6-3; d_call: TRBD2; clone_size: -; cdr3_aa: CASSSRTSGAGGTQYF; cdr3_nt: TGTGCCAGCAGTTCGCGGACTAGCGGAGCCGGGGGGACCCAGTACTTC
j_call: TRBJ2-7; v_call: TRBV6-5; d_call: -; clone_size: -; cdr3_aa: CASSYSDRAYEQYF; cdr3_nt: TGTGCCAGCAGTTACTCCGATCGAGCCTACGAGCAGTACTTC
j_call: TRBJ2-7; v_call: TRBV2; d_call: TRBD1; clone_size: -; cdr3_aa: CASGQGRDYEQYF; cdr3_nt: TGTGCCAGCGGACAGGGTAGGGACTACGAGCAGTACTTC
j_call: TRBJ2-1; v_call: TRBV7-3; d_call: -; clone_size: -; cdr3_aa: CASSSQGQDEQFF; cdr3_nt: TGTGCCAGCAGCTCCCAGGGTCAGGATGAGCAGTTCTTC
j_call: TRBJ2-2; v_call: TRBV7-8; d_call: -; clone_size: few; cdr3_aa: CASSLPIDTGELFF; cdr3_nt: TGTGCCAGCAGCTTACCTATTGACACCGGGGAGCTGTTTTTT
j_call: TRBJ1-4; v_call: TRBV4-3; d_call: TRBD1; clone_size: few; cdr3_aa: CASSQDRTGGGGTNEKLFF; cdr3_nt: TGCGCCAGCAGCCAAGATCGGACAGGGGGCGGGGGGACTAATGAAAAACTGTTTTTT